These 25 T cell receptor beta chains originate from one sample sequenced in a study of cytomegalovirus exposure and HLA in healthy donors. The protocol was immunoSEQ multiplex PCR, while the TCRdb copy is restricted to in-frame clones and leaves out a portion. The table lists 35,000 to 40,000 clones, approximately 92% of them singletons. Sequencing was done on a sample of PBMCs. These receptors all come from a man in his late teens or twenties in good health and CMV-seronegative.

This clone came up once. This chain connects TRBV14 to TRBJ1-6; D remains ambiguous. The germline V gene encodes CDR1 SGHDN and CDR2 FVKESK. The CDR3 spans 14 residues. The V gene lost 0 bases and the J gene lost 6 bases, with 6 bases spanning the gap. The CDR3: CASSQDLLNSPLHF. The CDR3 bases are TGTGCCAGCAGCCAAGACCTCCTTAATTCACCCCTCCACTTT. The full variable domain, completed using reference TRBV14 and TRBJ1-6, is EAGVTQFPSHSVIEKGQTVTLRCDPISGHDNLYWYRRVMGKEIKFLLHFVKESKQDESGMPNNRFLAERTGGTYSTLKVQPAELEDSGVYFCASSQDLLNSPLHFGNGTRLTVT.

The chain links TRBV27 to TRBJ2-5; 8 positions match TRBD1. J was trimmed by 5 bases and V by 6 bases; bases with no gene match: 11. CDR1 MNHEY and CDR2 SMNVEV come from the germline V gene (reference sequence). CDR3 length equals 15 residues. CDR3 nucleotide sequence: TGTGCCAGCAGCTCAGGGGGCGGTAGGTGGGAGACCCAGTACTTC. Translation: CASSSGGGRWETQYF.

The rearrangement uses TRBV5-1 and TRBJ2-7; 13 nucleotides line up with TRBD2. The CDR3 is made up of 17 amino acids. Germline V CDR1 and CDR2: SGHRS, YFSETQ. V was clipped by 4 bases and J by 4 bases; unmatched bases: 11. CDR3 amino acids: CASSHGLAGVPPYEQYF. CDR3 in DNA: TGCGCCAGCAGCCACGGACTAGCGGGAGTCCCCCCTTACGAGCAGTACTTC.

The CDR3 region has the DNA TGTGCCAGCTCACCGGGGGCAGCGGCAGATACGCAGTATTTT. Its protein is CASSPGAAADTQYF. The rearrangement links TRBV18 to TRBJ2-3; the D gene is possibly TRBD1 (6 bases). The CDR3 sequence is 14 residues long. Germline V gives CDR1 KGHSH, CDR2 LQKENI. Trimming removed 3 bases at V and 4 bases at J, with 11 bases between.

The chain combines TRBV9 with TRBJ1-2, with 7 bases fitting TRBD1. CDR1 is SGDLS and CDR2 is YYNGEE in the germline V gene. There are 14 residues in the CDR3. J was trimmed by 4 bases and V by 4 bases; bases with no gene match: 7. The CDR3 nucleotides read TGTGCCAGCAGCACCTCCAGGGGGGTCTATGGCTACACCTTC. Its translation is CASSTSRGVYGYTF.

This chain uses TRBV5-8 with TRBJ2-3, with D unresolved. CDR1 and CDR2 (germline): SGHTS, YDEGEE. Trimming took 4 bases from V and 3 from J, leaving 9 bases between them. This CDR3 comprises 13 residues. CDR3 residues: CASSPSGTDTQYF. The CDR3 bases are TGTGCCAGCAGCCCTTCCGGGACAGATACGCAGTATTTT.

The chain has TRBV6-1 and TRBJ1-3; 7 bases match TRBD1. CDR3 size: 15 residues. In germline, CDR1 is MNHNS, CDR2 SASEGT. V lost 3 bases and J lost 4; bases outside the gene matches: 6. Here the CDR3 DNA reads TGTGCCAGCAGTGACCCGACAGGGACGGGAAACACCATATATTTT. Translation: CASSDPTGTGNTIYF.

The CDR3 coding sequence is TGTGCCAGCAGTGAGGGACTCGTGGGTGAAAAACTGTTTTTT. Residues: CASSEGLVGEKLFF. The chain is built from TRBV25-1 and TRBJ1-4, with a weak D call TRBD1 (5 bases). CDR3 size: 14 residues. The germline gives CDR1 MGHDK, CDR2 SYGVNS. V lost 3 bases, J lost 7 bases, and 12 bases lay in between.

The CDR3 here is CASSLGGRLSSYNEQFF. DNA of the CDR3: TGTGCCAGCAGCCTAGGGGGGCGGCTAAGCTCCTACAATGAGCAGTTCTTC. The chain joins TRBV7-2 to TRBJ2-1; tentatively, D is TRBD1 or TRBD2 (6 bases each). The V gene lost 5 bases and the J gene lost 0 bases, with 17 bases spanning the gap. The CDR3 is 17 residues long. Germline CDR1 reads SGHTA; CDR2 reads FQGNSA.

This rearrangement joins TRBV5-1 to TRBJ1-2, with TRBD1 matching over 9 bases. CDR1 SGHRS and CDR2 YFSETQ come from the germline V gene. Trimming at V came to 1 base and at J to 3 bases, leaving 7 bases not matched to a gene. This CDR3 is built from 16 residues. The DNA of the CDR3 is TGCGCCAGCAGCTTGTTGGGACAGGGCCTCTACTATGGCTACACCTTC. It codes for CASSLLGQGLYYGYTF. The whole variable domain, filled in from reference TRBV5-1 and TRBJ1-2, reads KAGVTQTPRYLIKTRGQQVTLSCSPISGHRSVSWYQQTPGQGLQFLFEYFSETQRNKGNFPGRFSGRQFSNSRSEMNVSTLELGDSALYLCASSLLGQGLYYGYTFGSGTRLTVV.

This chain joins TRBV9 and TRBJ2-1, with D maybe TRBD2 (6 bases). V dropped 0 bases and J dropped 8 bases, with 24 bases sitting between them. Per germline, CDR1 SGDLS and CDR2 YYNGEE. The CDR3 is 18 amino acids. This chain's CDR3 is CASSVETTWTMGLHEQFF. The CDR3 bases are TGTGCCAGCAGCGTAGAAACCACCTGGACTATGGGGCTCCATGAGCAGTTCTTC. The full variable domain, its missing parts supplied by reference TRBV9 and TRBJ2-1, is DSGVTQTPKHLITATGQRVTLRCSPRSGDLSVYWYQQSLDQGLQFLIQYYNGEERAKGNILERFSAQQFPDLHSELNLSSLELGDSALYFCASSVETTWTMGLHEQFFGPGTRLTVL.

CDR3 loop: CASSASGSTDTQYF. The CDR3 nucleotides read TGTGCCAGCAGCGCCAGCGGGAGTACAGATACGCAGTATTTT. The rearrangement uses TRBV9 and TRBJ2-3; 8 bases align to TRBD2. Per the germline V gene, CDR1 is SGDLS and CDR2 is YYNGEE. There are 14 residues in the CDR3. The V segment lost 3 bases and the J segment 3 bases; nucleotides outside the gene matches: 3.

On this clone: The same CDR3 can be traced to other DNA sequences in this sample. The rearrangement joins TRBV5-8 to TRBJ2-7; 8 nucleotides agree with TRBD1. J lost 2 bases, V lost 0 bases, and 10 bases had no gene match. The V gene's germline CDR1 is SGHTS and CDR2 YDEGEE. CDR3 length: 17 residues. The CDR3: CASSLVGAGGLPYEQYF. Written as DNA, the CDR3 is TGTGCCAGCAGCTTGGTTGGGGCAGGGGGCCTTCCCTACGAGCAGTACTTC.

The gene calls are TRBV5-1 and TRBJ2-3; 8 bases line up with TRBD2. The V and J ends lost 4 bases and 2 bases, in that order; junction bases with no gene match: 9. Germline values: CDR1 SGHRS, CDR2 YFSETQ. The CDR3 has 16 amino acids. DNA of the CDR3: TGCGCCAGCAGCGGGGTCGCGGGAGGTCACACAGATACGCAGTATTTT. This gives the protein CASSGVAGGHTDTQYF. The variable domain in full, completed from reference TRBV5-1 and TRBJ2-3, reads KAGVTQTPRYLIKTRGQQVTLSCSPISGHRSVSWYQQTPGQGLQFLFEYFSETQRNKGNFPGRFSGRQFSNSRSEMNVSTLELGDSALYLCASSGVAGGHTDTQYFGPGTRLTVL.

This rearrangement joins TRBV5-8 to TRBJ2-5; 10 bases map to TRBD1. There are 15 residues in the CDR3. V gave up 3 bases and J gave up 5 bases; unmatched junction bases: 7. Germline CDR1 is SGHTS and CDR2 is YDEGEE. CDR3 region: CASSWGQGMGETQYF. The CDR3 DNA is TGTGCCAGCAGCTGGGGACAGGGGATGGGGGAGACCCAGTACTTC.

The V gene is TRBV12-5, the J gene TRBJ2-5; tentative D call: TRBD1 (5 bases). Germline V gives CDR1 LGHNT, CDR2 FRNRAP. Between the trimmed V and J ends, which lost 7 bases and 2 bases, there was a span of 17 bases. This CDR3 is 15 amino acids long. The DNA for the CDR3 is TGTGCTAGTGCCGTGACAGAGTCCCCACAAGAGACCCAGTACTTC. It codes for CASAVTESPQETQYF.

J is TRBJ1-2 and V is TRBV25-1; unclear D gene. The V end lost 4 bases, the J end lost 2 bases, and 11 bases lay between the germline ends. The CDR3 consists of 14 residues. The germline V gene encodes CDR1 MGHDK and CDR2 SYGVNS. DNA of the CDR3: TGTGCCAGCAGTGCATCTCCAGAAAACTATGGCTACACCTTC. Encoded protein: CASSASPENYGYTF.

V is TRBV11-3 and J is TRBJ2-7, with D tentatively TRBD2 (6 bases). The CDR3 is 13 amino acids. The germline V and J ends were trimmed by 1 base and 6 bases, with 10 bases remaining between them. Germline CDR1 SGHNT, CDR2 YENEEA. The CDR3 loop reads CASSLGAGSEQYF. CDR3 nucleotide sequence: TGTGCCAGCAGCTTAGGAGCCGGGAGCGAGCAGTACTTC. Full variable domain (rest looked up from reference TRBV11-3 and TRBJ2-7): EAGVVQSPRYKIIEKKQPVAFWCNPISGHNTLYWYLQNLGQGPELLIRYENEEAVDDSQLPKDRFSAERLKGVDSTLKIQPAELGDSAVYLCASSLGAGSEQYFGPGTRLTVT.

This clone has a single count. The chain combines TRBV7-2 with TRBJ2-7; TRBD1 is a possible D gene (6 bases). Looked up from germline, CDR1 is SGHTA and CDR2 is FQGNSA. This CDR3 spans 16 amino acids. Trimming removed 2 bases from V and 5 bases from J, with 19 bases in between. Here the CDR3 reads CASSLIFGQGQDEQYF. The CDR3 DNA sequence: TGTGCCAGCAGCTTAATTTTCGGGCAGGGGCAAGACGAGCAGTACTTC.

This clone was recorded once. The CDR3: CASSPGQGDKTEAFF. In nucleotides, the CDR3 is TGTGCCAGCAGTCCCGGACAGGGTGACAAGACTGAAGCTTTCTTT. This chain joins TRBV6-5 and TRBJ1-1; 8 positions match TRBD1. V trimming: 5 bases; J trimming: 5 bases; junction bases outside the gene matches: 10. The CDR3 has 15 residues. Germline V gene data show CDR1 as MNHEY and CDR2 as SVGAGI.

The V gene is TRBV2, the J gene TRBJ2-5; 10 positions agree with TRBD2. The CDR3 runs 14 residues. Germline CDR1 SNHLY, CDR2 FYNNEI. V shed 8 bases, J shed 4 bases, and the junction held 7 bases outside the gene matches. CDR3 protein: CASAGTSVSETQYF. Written as DNA, the CDR3 is TGTGCCAGCGCCGGGACTAGCGTCTCAGAGACCCAGTACTTC.

The chain is built from TRBV7-9 and TRBJ2-1; 7 bases are a match to TRBD2. The germline gives CDR1 SEHNR, CDR2 FQNEAQ (reference sequence). The CDR3 covers 15 residues. With 1 base clipped from V and 3 bases from J, the junction kept 3 bases outside the gene matches. The CDR3 DNA is TGTGCCAGCAGCTTAGACCGGGACTACTACAATGAGCAGTTCTTC. Its protein is CASSLDRDYYNEQFF.

This clone was seen a few times. The rearrangement links TRBV6-6 to TRBJ1-1, with D perhaps matching TRBD1 (5 bases). Germline CDR1 is MNHNY and CDR2 is SVGAGI (reference sequence). The ends were cut back, 0 bases at V and 4 bases at J, with 15 bases in the middle. The CDR3 is 16 residues long. The CDR3 spells CASSYSSPGGGTEAFF. As DNA, the CDR3 is TGTGCCAGCAGTTACTCGTCTCCCGGGGGGGGCACTGAAGCTTTCTTT.

The V gene is TRBV27, the J gene TRBJ1-1, with D possibly TRBD1 on 5 matching bases. CDR1 and CDR2 (germline): MNHEY, SMNVEV (reference sequence). V gave up 4 bases and J gave up 0 bases, with 12 bases separating them. This CDR3 region has 15 residues. The CDR3 nucleotides are TGTGCCAGCAGTTCCGGGGGGGAGTTGAACACTGAAGCTTTCTTT. Protein product: CASSSGGELNTEAFF.

This clone turned up a few times. The chain uses TRBV19 and TRBJ1-5, with 9 positions matching TRBD1. CDR3 length equals 17 residues. Trimming removed 2 bases from V and 0 bases from J; junction bases left unmatched: 5. The germline V gene has CDR1 LNHDA and CDR2 SQIVND (reference sequence). The DNA for the CDR3 is TGTGCCAGTAGTATATCTGGGACAGGGCTTAGCAATCAGCCCCAGCATTTT. Amino acid sequence: CASSISGTGLSNQPQHF. Drawing the rest from reference TRBV19 and TRBJ1-5, the complete variable domain is DGGITQSPKYLFRKEGQNVTLSCEQNLNHDAMYWYRQDPGQGLRLIYYSQIVNDFQKGDIAEGYSVSREKKESFPLTVTSAQKNPTAFYLCASSISGTGLSNQPQHFGDGTRLSIL.